This entry features one T cell receptor (beta chain) sequence. Its antigen remains unknown. TCRdb reanalysed the reads using MiXCR and keeps one entry per CDR3 protein. The repertoire holds roughly 730,000 distinct CDR3 sequences, with roughly 33% as singletons. CDR1 LNHDA and CDR2 SQIVND come from the germline V gene (reference sequence). This CDR3 region has 15 residues. Trimming pared 4 bases from V and 0 bases from J, leaving 13 bases between. This sample is drawn from a study of T cell repertoires in cytomegalovirus infection. Sequenced material: cultured PBMCs, taken from culture after CMV antigen stimulation. The chain is built from TRBV19 and TRBJ2-7; unclear D gene. This clonotype was sampled from a human donor in good health (CMV status not recorded). Some clones in this sample may be carry-over from other donors' samples. The CDR3 bases are TGTGCCAGTAGTAGAAGTGAGTCCATCTCCTACGAGCAGTACTTC. It translates to CASSRSESISYEQYF.